This paragraph reports one T cell receptor beta chain. Antigen specificity is unknown. Primers for the PCR totalled 60 Vbeta and 13 Jbeta. Profiling relied on immunoSEQ multiplex PCR, and the TCRdb table lists in-frame clones only, not all of them. The table records around 120,000 clones, under 85% of them present only once. The data belong to a study of cytomegalovirus exposure and HLA in healthy donors. The CDR3 has 14 residues. Trimming shortened V by 4 bases and J by 6 bases, and 13 bases separated the two germline ends. Germline V lookup: CDR1 MGHDK, CDR2 SYGVNS. Whole-study findings and limits: It was assumed in the presence/absence analyses that sequencing depth was roughly uniform across donors. The HLA-A and HLA-B alleles of most subjects were reportedly predicted accurately from TCR beta sequences. Among CMV-associated TCR beta chains, most appeared HLA-restricted in a later analysis.

Healthy bone marrow donors supplied every sample. This clonotype was sampled from a human donor in good health. Sequencing was carried out using PBMCs. The rearrangement joins TRBV25-1 to TRBJ1-5; tentative D call: TRBD1 (6 bases). Here the CDR3 DNA reads TGTGCCAGCAGTGGCAACAGGGTGGGTCAGCCCCAGCATTTT. It codes for CASSGNRVGQPQHF.